The entry that follows covers one T cell receptor (beta chain) sequence. Its antigen is not identified. The V and J ends lost 3 bases and 2 bases, in that order; junction bases with no gene match: 8. Germline CDR1 reads SEHNR; CDR2 reads FQNEAQ (reference sequence). The CDR3 runs 16 residues. The data originate from a study of cytomegalovirus exposure and HLA in healthy donors. PCR used 60 Vbeta primers and 13 Jbeta primers. Assay used: immunoSEQ multiplex PCR; TCRdb lists only in-frame clones, some missing. The data contain more than 200,000 clones, around 80% of them singletons. Unrecorded immune exposure was likely among donors, who were nominally healthy when sampled. Findings and limits, study-wide: Most TCRs appeared rarely, but some public TCRs recurred in many donors. Associated with cytomegalovirus, according to the listing, were 150 to 200 TCR beta chains. HLA restriction was apparent for most CMV-associated TCR beta chains in a later analysis.

Sequences were obtained from PBMCs. The chain uses TRBV7-9 and TRBJ1-1; 8 bases map to TRBD1. The source of this sequence is a girl aged 2 to 10 in good health and CMV-seronegative. CDR3 sequence (DNA): TGTGCCAGCAGCTTTACCCCCGGACAGGGCAACACTGAAGCTTTCTTT. Translated, it gives CASSFTPGQGNTEAFF.